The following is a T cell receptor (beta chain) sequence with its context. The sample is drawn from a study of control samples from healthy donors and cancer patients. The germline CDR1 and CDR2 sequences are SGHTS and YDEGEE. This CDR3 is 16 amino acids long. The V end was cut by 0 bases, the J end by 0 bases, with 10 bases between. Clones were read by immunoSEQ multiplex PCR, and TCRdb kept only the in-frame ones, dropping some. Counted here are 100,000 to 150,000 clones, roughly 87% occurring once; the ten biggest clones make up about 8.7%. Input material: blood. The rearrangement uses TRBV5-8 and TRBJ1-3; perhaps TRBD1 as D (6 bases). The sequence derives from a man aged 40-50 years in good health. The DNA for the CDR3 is TGTGCCAGCAGCTTGGGGACAGCGGTCTCTGGAAACACCATATATTTT. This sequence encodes CASSLGTAVSGNTIYF.